This TCR beta chain was sequenced in a study of T-cell memory formation after mild COVID-19. Study-level findings and limits: The finding that pre-infection memory included some responding clones suggested that cross-reactive memory joined. Contracting CD8+ clones were enriched in EMRA, CD4+ mainly in CM and EM.

This CDR3 contains 18 residues. Trimming cost V 1 base and J 3 bases; bases outside gene matches: 15. CDR1 and CDR2 from the germline V gene are SEHNR and FQNEAQ (reference sequence). TCRdb re-called the 5' RACE reads through MiXCR, storing one row per CDR3 protein. The sample lists about 540,000 distinct CDR3 sequences, around 21% seen once, with about 12% in the top ten. This clonotype was seen only a few times. The antigen is not known. This rearrangement joins TRBV7-9 to TRBJ2-7, with TRBD1 identical over 7 bases. This TCR was recovered from an adult woman who had mild COVID-19 (a few samples of this study predate the infection). Cell type and time point are not known. The sequenced material came from PBMCs or a T cell subset sorted from them (not recorded which). The CDR3 nucleotides read TGTGCCAGCAGCTTAGTTTATGGGACAGAGGTGGCCCTCTACGAGCAGTACTTC. Translated, it gives CASSLVYGTEVALYEQYF.